This T cell receptor beta chain emerged from a study of blood T cell repertoires in COVID-19 (dated by TCRdb to the early 2020s). About the investigation overall: Samples from collaborators originated in the United States, Italy and Spain and spanned both the acute and convalescent phases of COVID-19. The prospective study material was composed of cDNA or gDNA derived from T cells, B-cell-depleted T cells, or PBMCs. Subjects who had been exposed to COVID-19, were actively infected with it, or had recovered from it provided the deeply sampled blood TCRbeta repertoires that made up the dataset. The repertoires were made available in a free public database intended to serve as a resource for research on the immune response to SARS-CoV-2. The samples were drawn from two sources: the first 160 participants of the ongoing ImmuneRACE study, and 950 to 1,500 subjects contributed by 6 global collaborators. A de-identified subject ID, COVID-19 status, age in years and sex were almost always included in the sample metadata. Where available, HLA class I and class II types were taken from metadata supplied by the sample provider and were not determined by assay-based typing.

TCRbeta CDR3 regions were amplified from genomic DNA by means of the immunoSEQ Assay, a bias-controlled multiplex PCR. The published analysis was carried out like this. The number of nucleated cells in each sample was estimated from the amplification of reference gene primers within the assay. To quantify the absolute abundance of each unique TCRbeta CDR3 rearrangement, sequence reads were collapsed and filtered. For each sample, productive Simpson clonality was calculated by taking the square root of Simpson's diversity index across productive rearrangements. TCRdb obtained this table from immuneACCESS and retained in-frame rearrangements with V and J assigned. These tables miss some clones; where compared with another copy, unresolved V genes account for less than half of the shortfall, and the remainder is unexplained. The DNA was the basis for D and trimming; V, J and clone size are from that table. The sample data list roughly 190,000 clones, and 90% to 95% of these were observed just once. 0.76% of the sample rests with the top ten.

One collaborating source in Seattle enrolled patients while the patients were actively infected and followed the patients over time throughout the course of disease. Each collaborating institution followed its own protocols to collect whole blood in K2EDTA tubes. For TCRbeta analysis, collaborators shipped samples as frozen whole blood, isolated PBMCs, or DNA extracted from either of those sample types. The CDR3 sequence holds 13 residues, the cysteine and phenylalanine included. Here the CDR3 DNA is all that survives: 39 bases in frame from base 1. CDR1 and CDR2 (LGHDT, YNNKEL) derive from the germline V gene (reference sequence). About this clone: Its antigen has not been determined. No much larger clonotype is one base removed from it; base qualities were not supplied.

Broad study findings and their caveats: The amount of clinical and demographic metadata varied by source and participant and was provided uncurated.

Sequencing was performed on peripheral blood. The receptor was derived from a man aged 25-40 years with COVID-19, enrolled during active disease. Here the chain combines TRBV3-1 (or the pseudogene TRBV3-2) and TRBJ2-1; matching of 6 bases hints at TRBD1 as the D gene. The base sequence is TGTGCTACCCAGAGGGGACAAAGTTATGAGCAGTTCTTC. Its coded protein is CATQRGQSYEQFF.